The clone carrying this TCR beta chain was observed a handful of times. Its antigen is not identified. This entry comes from a study of T cell clonotyping in hematopoietic cell transplantation. Study background: Pretransplant recipient samples were taken after cytoreduction. Findings and caveats of the study: At the given depth, recipient repertoires were over 95% de novo clonotypes.

Time point here: recipient sample about 28 days before transplant, after cytoreduction. The CDR3 has 14 residues. The V gene's germline CDR1 is LNHDA and CDR2 SQIVND (reference sequence). Trimming removed 8 bases at V and 6 bases at J, with 20 bases between. Profiling relied on immunoSEQ multiplex PCR, and the TCRdb table lists in-frame clones only, not all of them. The repertoire holds about 6,800 clones, with 80% to 90% as singletons. This TCR came from a man aged 25 to 40 with acute myeloid leukemia. Some clones in this sample may be carry-over from other donors' samples. The V call is TRBV19, the J call TRBJ2-7; possibly TRBD1 for D (5 bases). This specimen was peripheral blood mononuclear cells, taken before stem cell transplant. Here the CDR3 DNA reads TGTGCCAGTGCTAGGCGGAGCCAAAGGGGCGAGCAGTACTTC. It translates to CASARRSQRGEQYF. The full variable domain, completed using reference TRBV19 and TRBJ2-7, is DGGITQSPKYLFRKEGQNVTLSCEQNLNHDAMYWYRQDPGQGLRLIYYSQIVNDFQKGDIAEGYSVSREKKESFPLTVTSAQKNPTAFYLCASARRSQRGEQYFGPGTRLTVT.